This T cell receptor (beta chain) was profiled in a study of cytomegalovirus exposure and HLA in healthy donors. CDR1 and CDR2 from the germline V gene are SEHNR and FQNEAQ (reference sequence). The CDR3 has 13 amino acids. Trimming cost V 2 bases and J 2 bases, with 6 bases left between them. In regard to this clone: What it binds is not known.

Study results and caveats: Indistinguishability led to the exclusion of some V segments, TRBV6-2 and TRBV6-3 included.

The study ran its PCR with 60 Vbeta and 13 Jbeta primers. In the original analysis: Roughly 73 million unique TCR beta chains, roughly 11 million of them shared, were counted by a later analysis. Clones were read by immunoSEQ multiplex PCR, and TCRdb kept only the in-frame ones, dropping some. V and J calls and clone size are given by that table; D and trimming were obtained from the DNA. In the table there are tens of thousands of clones, about 79% of which are singletons. The chain uses TRBV7-9 and TRBJ2-5; D is ambiguous. What was sequenced was PBMCs. The origin of this receptor is a woman in her late teens or twenties in good health and CMV-seronegative. The CDR3 is CASSLPRQETQYF. CDR3 nucleotide sequence: TGTGCCAGCAGCTTACCCAGGCAAGAGACCCAGTACTTC.